This is a list of T cell receptor beta chains from one sample in a study of T cell repertoires in cytomegalovirus infection. TCRdb reanalysed the reads using MiXCR and keeps one entry per CDR3 protein. This table holds some 680,000 distinct CDR3 sequences, approximately 40% found once. Sequenced input: PBMCs. All receptors derive from a human donor in good health (CMV status not recorded). Some clones in this sample may be carry-over from other donors' samples. CDR3s include the opening cysteine and the closing phenylalanine or tryptophan. The D gene is left open where the match is weak. Clone size is shown for a subset of rows, as once, few, many or a class of expanded clone.

V gene	D gene	clone size	J gene	CDR3 DNA	CDR3 protein
TRBV4-1	NA	many	TRBJ1-1	TGTGCCAGCAGTCGCGGGACCGAAGCTTTCTTT	CASSRGTEAFF
TRBV28	TRBD1	few	TRBJ1-2	TGTGCCAGCAGTTTATTAAGGTGGGACAGGGGGCTGGCTGGCTACACCTTC	CASSLLRWDRGLAGYTF
TRBV7-9	NA	NA	TRBJ2-7	TGTGCCAGCACTAAGGGGTTCGAGCAGTACTTC	CASTKGFEQYF
TRBV19	TRBD1	NA	TRBJ1-1	TGTGCCAGTGGGACAGGGGTCACTGAAGCTTTCTTT	CASGTGVTEAFF
TRBV20-1	NA	NA	TRBJ1-2	TGCAGTGCTAGCGTTTTGCAGGGGAACTATGGCTACACCTTC	CSASVLQGNYGYTF
TRBV10-3	TRBD1	few	TRBJ1-3	TGTGCCATCAGGCCCCAGACAGGGCCTCCAGGAGACACCATATATTTT	CAIRPQTGPPGDTIYF
TRBV12-3/TRBV12-4	NA	few	TRBJ2-3	TGTGCCAGCAGCTCACCTGACGGCGGAGTCACAGATACGCAGTATTTT	CASSSPDGGVTDTQYF
TRBV7-2	NA	few	TRBJ2-4	TGTGCCGAGAACCCGGTAGCCAAAAACATTCAGTACTTC	CAENPVAKNIQYF
TRBV28	NA	NA	TRBJ2-2	TGTGCCAGCAGTCACACCGGGCAGGGGACCGGGGAGCTGTTTTTT	CASSHTGQGTGELFF
TRBV7-2	TRBD2	NA	TRBJ2-7	TGTGCCAGCAGCTTACCTAGCGGGAGGGTCTCCTACGAGCAGTACTTC	CASSLPSGRVSYEQYF
TRBV20-1	TRBD1	NA	TRBJ2-7	TGCAGTGCTAGAGACCACAGGGGTCGGTACGAGCAGTACTTC	CSARDHRGRYEQYF
TRBV2	NA	NA	TRBJ1-6	TGTGCCAGCAGTCTCCTCTATAATTCACCCCTCCACTTT	CASSLLYNSPLHF
TRBV5-1	TRBD1	few	TRBJ1-5	TGCGCCAGCAGCCCGGACGGGACAGGACGTCAGCCCCAGCATTTT	CASSPDGTGRQPQHF
TRBV4-1	TRBD2	NA	TRBJ2-4	TGCTCCAGCAGCCAAGATGGAATAGCGGGAGTGTCAGCCGAAAACATTCAGTACTTC	CSSSQDGIAGVSAENIQYF
TRBV15	NA	NA	TRBJ2-6	TGTGCCACTGATGCAGGTCGGGGGTCTGGGGCCAACGTCCTGACTTTC	CATDAGRGSGANVLTF
TRBV28	NA	few	TRBJ2-7	TGTGCCAGCAGTTTCCGGGATCCGGTTTACGAGCAGTACTTC	CASSFRDPVYEQYF